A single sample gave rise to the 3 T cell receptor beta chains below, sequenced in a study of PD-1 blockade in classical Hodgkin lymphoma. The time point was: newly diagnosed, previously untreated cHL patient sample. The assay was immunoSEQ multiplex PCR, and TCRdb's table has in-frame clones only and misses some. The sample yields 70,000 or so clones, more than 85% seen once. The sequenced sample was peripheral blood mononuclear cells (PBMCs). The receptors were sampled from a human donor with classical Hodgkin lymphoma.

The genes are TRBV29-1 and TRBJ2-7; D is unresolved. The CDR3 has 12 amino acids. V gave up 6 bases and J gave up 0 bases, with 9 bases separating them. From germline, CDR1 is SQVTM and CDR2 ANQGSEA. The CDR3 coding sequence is TGCAGCGTCGGAACTGGCTCCTACGAGCAGTACTTC. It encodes CSVGTGSYEQYF.

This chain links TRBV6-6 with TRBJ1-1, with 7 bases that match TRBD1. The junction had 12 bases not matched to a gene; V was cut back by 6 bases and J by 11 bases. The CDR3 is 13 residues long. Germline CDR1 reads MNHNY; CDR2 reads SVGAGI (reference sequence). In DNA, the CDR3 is TGTGCCAGCAGACAAGACAGGGAAAGGAGGGCTTTCTTT. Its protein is CASRQDRERRAFF.

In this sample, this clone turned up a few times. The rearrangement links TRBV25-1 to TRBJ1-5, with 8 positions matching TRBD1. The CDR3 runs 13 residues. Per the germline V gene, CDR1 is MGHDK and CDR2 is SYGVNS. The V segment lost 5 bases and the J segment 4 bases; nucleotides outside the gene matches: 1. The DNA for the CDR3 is TGTGCCAGCAGTCGACAGGGGAATCAGCCCCAGCATTTT. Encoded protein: CASSRQGNQPQHF.